The rows below give T cell receptor beta chains drawn from one sample of a study of CD8+CD57+ T cells in acquired aplastic anemia. Each CDR3 protein gets one entry after TCRdb re-called the reads with MiXCR. The sample shows about 240,000 distinct CDR3 sequences, around 43% of them seen only once. Sequencing was carried out using sorted CD4+, CD8+, or CD8+CD57+ T cells (not recorded which) from PBMCs. The receptor set was obtained from a human donor with aplastic anemia. Each CDR3 is given with its conserved first and last residue. The D gene is left open where the match is weak. Clone sizes are given selectively: once, few, many, or a class where the clone is expanded.

TRBJ2-7 NA NA TRBV6-1 TGTGCCAGCAGTTACTACGGAGAAGGCGAGCAGTACTTC CASSYYGEGEQYF
TRBJ2-2 many TRBD2 TRBV10-1 TGCGCCAGCAGCAAGGCGGGGGAACGGGCCGGGGAGCTGTTTTTT CASSKAGERAGELFF
TRBJ2-1 many NA TRBV5-8 TGTGCCAGCAGCTTTCGGGAGCGAGTCTACAATGAGCAGTTCTTC CASSFRERVYNEQFF
TRBJ2-1 many NA TRBV13 TGTGCCAGCAGCTTAAGAAATGAGCAGTTCTTC CASSLRNEQFF
TRBJ2-7 few TRBD1 TRBV19 TGTGCCAGTAATGGACAGGGGGAAGTGAGTGAGCAGTACTTC CASNGQGEVSEQYF
TRBJ2-3 few TRBD1 TRBV5-1 TGCGCCAGCAGCACCGGGACAGGGGACGATACGCAGTATTTT CASSTGTGDDTQYF
TRBJ2-7 many NA TRBV5-1 TGCGCCAGCAGCTCTAGGACAGTGAGATTGGGCGGGGAGCCCTACGAGCAGTACTTC CASSSRTVRLGGEPYEQYF
TRBJ1-2 NA TRBD1 TRBV5-1 TGTGCCAGCAGCGGGAGGGGGCCAGCCGGCTACACCTTC CASSGRGPAGYTF
TRBJ1-1 NA NA TRBV2 TGTGCCAGCAGTGACGGAGGGGGGATAGAAGCTTTCTTT CASSDGGGIEAFF
TRBJ2-7 many NA TRBV7-9 TGTGCCAGCAGCGGGGACACGCCATTACGCTACGAGCAGTACTTC CASSGDTPLRYEQYF
TRBJ2-5 many NA TRBV9 TGTGCCAGCAGCGAGAGGGGTCTTGGGGGCCAAGAGACCCAGTACTTC CASSERGLGGQETQYF
TRBJ2-7 once NA TRBV19 TGTGCCAGTAGTATAATAGGAAGCTCCTACGAGCAGTACTTC CASSIIGSSYEQYF
TRBJ1-1 NA NA TRBV19 TGTGCCAGTACCGGGTACGGGGGGTCGGAAGCTTTCTTT CASTGYGGSEAFF
TRBJ2-7 NA TRBD1 TRBV9 TGTGCCAGCATCTCCCCGACAGGGCTGACCTACGAGCAGTACTTC CASISPTGLTYEQYF
TRBJ2-5 NA NA TRBV7-3 TGTGCCAGCAGCTTAGGCGGCAGGGGTCGGGAGACCCAGTACTTC CASSLGGRGRETQYF
TRBJ2-5 many TRBD2 TRBV6-6 TGTGCCAGCAGTTACTACCCTAGCGGGAGTTGCTGCTTC CASSYYPSGSCCF
TRBJ1-1 many TRBD1 TRBV7-3 TGTGCCAGCAGCCCCTCCGGGACAGGTGTGAACACTGAAGCTTTCTTT CASSPSGTGVNTEAFF
TRBJ2-7 NA TRBD2 TRBV10-1 TGCGCCAGCAGTGAAGCGCGGGGAGCGGGACTAGTCTACGAGCAGTACTTC CASSEARGAGLVYEQYF
TRBJ2-7 many NA TRBV2 TGTGCCAGCAACCAGATCTCCGGGGACCCCTACGAGCAGTACTTC CASNQISGDPYEQYF
TRBJ1-4 NA NA TRBV19 TGTGCCAGTAGTCCAGAATTGGACGGGGAAAAACTGTTTTTT CASSPELDGEKLFF
TRBJ2-5 many NA TRBV6-5 TGTGCCAGCAGCGGCCACCAAGAGACCCAGTACTTC CASSGHQETQYF
TRBJ2-6 NA NA TRBV7-6 TGTGCCAGCAGCTCAGAGGGCGGGACAGCTCCCTTCTCTGAGGCCAACGTCCTGACTTTC CASSSEGGTAPFSEANVLTF
TRBJ2-7 NA TRBD1 TRBV15 TGTGCCACCAGCAGAGAATCAGGGGGATCGGTACCCTACGAGCAGTACTTC CATSRESGGSVPYEQYF
TRBJ1-1 once NA TRBV4-3 TGCGCCAGCAGCCAAGATCGGGCAGGGAACACTGAAGCTCTCTTT CASSQDRAGNTEALF
TRBJ2-7 NA NA TRBV5-1 TGCGCCAGCAGCTTGGTCGAGGGCTTCGAGCAGTACTTC CASSLVEGFEQYF
TRBJ2-2 many TRBD2 TRBV11-3 TGTGCCAGCAGCCCGGGACTAGCCGGGGAGCTGTTTTTT CASSPGLAGELFF
TRBJ2-7 once TRBD1 TRBV7-6 TGTGCCAGCAGCTTAGGGGACAGGGGGCCGTACTTC CASSLGDRGPYF
TRBJ1-2 NA NA TRBV2 TGTGCCAGCAGTGCAGGGAGGGGGACCATTGGCTACACCTTC CASSAGRGTIGYTF
TRBJ2-3 many TRBD1 TRBV6-4 TGTGCCAGCAGTGAACAGGGGGAGACAGATACGCAGTATTTT CASSEQGETDTQYF
TRBJ1-5 many NA TRBV12-3/TRBV12-4 TGTGCCAGCACCCAAGGGCGAAATCAGCCCCAGCATTTT CASTQGRNQPQHF